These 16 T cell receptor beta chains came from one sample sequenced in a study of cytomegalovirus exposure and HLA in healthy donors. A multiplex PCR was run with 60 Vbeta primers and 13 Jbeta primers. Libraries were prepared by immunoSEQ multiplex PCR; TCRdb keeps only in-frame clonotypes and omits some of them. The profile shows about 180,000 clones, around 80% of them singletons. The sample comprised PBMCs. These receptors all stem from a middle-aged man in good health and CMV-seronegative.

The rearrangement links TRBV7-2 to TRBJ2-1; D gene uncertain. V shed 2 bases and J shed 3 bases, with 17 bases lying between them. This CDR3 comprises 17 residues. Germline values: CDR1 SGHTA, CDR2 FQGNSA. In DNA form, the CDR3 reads TGTGCCAGCAGCTTATCCCTAACAATTCAGGTCTACAATGAGCAGTTCTTC. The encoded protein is CASSLSLTIQVYNEQFF.

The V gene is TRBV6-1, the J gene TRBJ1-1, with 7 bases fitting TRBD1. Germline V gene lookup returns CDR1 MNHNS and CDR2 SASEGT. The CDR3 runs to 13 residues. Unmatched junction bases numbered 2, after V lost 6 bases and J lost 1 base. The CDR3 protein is CASRRQGNTEAFF. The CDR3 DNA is TGTGCCAGCAGAAGACAGGGGAACACTGAAGCTTTCTTT.

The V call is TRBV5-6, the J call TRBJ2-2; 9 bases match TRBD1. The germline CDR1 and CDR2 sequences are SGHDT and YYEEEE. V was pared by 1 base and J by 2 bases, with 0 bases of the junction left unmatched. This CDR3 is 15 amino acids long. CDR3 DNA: TGTGCCAGCAGCTTGACAGGGGGCAACACCGGGGAGCTGTTTTTT. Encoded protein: CASSLTGGNTGELFF.

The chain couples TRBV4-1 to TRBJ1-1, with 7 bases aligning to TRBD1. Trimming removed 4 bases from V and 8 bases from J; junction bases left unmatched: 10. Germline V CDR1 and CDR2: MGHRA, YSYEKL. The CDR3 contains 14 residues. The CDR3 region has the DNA TGCGCCAGCAGCCGGATCCGGGACAGACCAGAAGCTTTCTTT. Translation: CASSRIRDRPEAFF.

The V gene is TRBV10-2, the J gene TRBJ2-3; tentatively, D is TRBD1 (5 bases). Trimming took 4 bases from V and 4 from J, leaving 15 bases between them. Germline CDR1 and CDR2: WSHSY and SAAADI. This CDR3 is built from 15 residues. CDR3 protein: CASSATGSWADTQYF. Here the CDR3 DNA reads TGCGCCAGCAGTGCTACAGGATCTTGGGCAGATACGCAGTATTTT.

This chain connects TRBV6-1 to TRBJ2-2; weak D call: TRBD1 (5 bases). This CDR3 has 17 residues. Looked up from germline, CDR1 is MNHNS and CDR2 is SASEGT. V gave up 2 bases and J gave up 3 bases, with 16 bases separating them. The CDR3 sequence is CASSEIQLNRHTGELFF. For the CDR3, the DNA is TGTGCCAGCAGTGAAATCCAGTTGAACAGGCACACCGGGGAGCTGTTTTTT.

The CDR3 sequence: CASAKDSQETQYF. CDR3 in DNA: TGTGCCAGCGCGAAGGACAGTCAAGAGACCCAGTACTTC. The genes are TRBV2 and TRBJ2-5, with D possibly TRBD1 on 6 matching bases. Per germline, CDR1 SNHLY and CDR2 FYNNEI. V was pared by 8 bases and J by 2 bases, with 12 bases between. This CDR3 comprises 13 residues.

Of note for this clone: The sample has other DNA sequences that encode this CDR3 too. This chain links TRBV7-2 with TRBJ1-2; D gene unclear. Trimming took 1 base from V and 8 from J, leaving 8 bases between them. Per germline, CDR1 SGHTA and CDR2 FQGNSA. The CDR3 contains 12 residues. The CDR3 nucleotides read TGTGCCAGCAGCTTAGGAGGATACGGCTACACCTTC. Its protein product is CASSLGGYGYTF.

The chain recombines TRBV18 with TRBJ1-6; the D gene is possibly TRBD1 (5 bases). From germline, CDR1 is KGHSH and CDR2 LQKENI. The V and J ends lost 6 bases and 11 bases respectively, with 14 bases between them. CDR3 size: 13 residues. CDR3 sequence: CASSKTEKAPLHF. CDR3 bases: TGTGCCAGCTCTAAGACAGAGAAGGCACCCCTCCACTTT. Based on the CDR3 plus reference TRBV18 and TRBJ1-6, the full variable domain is NAGVMQNPRHLVRRRGQEARLRCSPMKGHSHVYWYRQLPEEGLKFMVYLQKENIIDESGMPKERFSAEFPKEGPSILRIQQVVRGDSAAYFCASSKTEKAPLHFGNGTRLTVT.

In DNA, the CDR3 is TGTGCCAGCAGTTGGACTAGCGGGGGAGGGGAGCAGTTCTTC. It specifies CASSWTSGGGEQFF. V usage is TRBV7-2 and J usage is TRBJ2-1; 13 bases are shared with TRBD2. The germline CDR1 and CDR2 sequences are SGHTA and FQGNSA. V lost 6 bases, J lost 10 bases, and 6 bases stayed unmatched. CDR3 size: 14 residues.

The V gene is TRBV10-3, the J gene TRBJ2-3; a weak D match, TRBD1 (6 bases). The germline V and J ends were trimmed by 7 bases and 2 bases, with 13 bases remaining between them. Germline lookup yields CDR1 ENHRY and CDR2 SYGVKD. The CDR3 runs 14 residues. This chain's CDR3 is CAITQGRDTDTQYF. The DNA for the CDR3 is TGTGCCATCACCCAGGGGCGAGACACAGATACGCAGTATTTT.

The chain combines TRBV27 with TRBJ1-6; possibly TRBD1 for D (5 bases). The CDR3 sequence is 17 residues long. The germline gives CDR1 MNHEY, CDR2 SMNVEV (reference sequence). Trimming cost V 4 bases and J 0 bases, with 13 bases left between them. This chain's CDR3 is CASSSDSLSSYNSPLHF. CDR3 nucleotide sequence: TGTGCCAGCAGTTCAGACAGTCTTAGCTCCTATAATTCACCCCTCCACTTT.

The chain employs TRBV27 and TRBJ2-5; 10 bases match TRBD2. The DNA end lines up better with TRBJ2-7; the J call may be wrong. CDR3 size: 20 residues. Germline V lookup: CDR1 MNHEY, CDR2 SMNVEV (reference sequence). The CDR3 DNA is TGTGCCAGCAGTTTATTCTACGACAGCGGAGGTGATAGCGGGAGGTACGAGCAGTACTTC. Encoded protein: CASSLFYDSGGDSGRYEQYF.

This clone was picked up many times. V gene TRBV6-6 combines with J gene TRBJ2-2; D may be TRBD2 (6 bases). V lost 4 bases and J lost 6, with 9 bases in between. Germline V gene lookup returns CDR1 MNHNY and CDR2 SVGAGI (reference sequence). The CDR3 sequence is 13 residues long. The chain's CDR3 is CASSSGEAGELFF. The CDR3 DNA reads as TGTGCCAGCAGTTCGGGGGAGGCCGGGGAGCTGTTTTTT.

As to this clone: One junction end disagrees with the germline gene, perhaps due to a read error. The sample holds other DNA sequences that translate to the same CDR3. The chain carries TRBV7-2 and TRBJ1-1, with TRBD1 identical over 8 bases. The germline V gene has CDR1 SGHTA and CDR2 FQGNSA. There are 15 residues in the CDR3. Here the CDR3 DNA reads TGTGCCAGCAGTTTAGGGGACAGGCGGAACACTGAAGCTTTCTTT. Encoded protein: CASSLGDRRNTEAFF. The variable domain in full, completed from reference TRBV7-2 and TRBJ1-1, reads GAGVSQSPSNKVTEKGKDVELRCDPISGHTALYWYRQSLGQGLEFLIYFQGNSAPDKSGLPSDRFSAERTGGSVSTLTIQRTQQEDSAVYLCASSLGDRRNTEAFFGQGTRLTVV.

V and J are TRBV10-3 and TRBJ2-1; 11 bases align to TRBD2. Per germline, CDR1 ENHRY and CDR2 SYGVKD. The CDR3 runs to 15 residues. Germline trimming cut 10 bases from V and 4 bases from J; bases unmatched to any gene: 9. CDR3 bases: TGTGCCACAAAGTCCGGGACTAGCGGTTACAATGAGCAGTTCTTC. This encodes CATKSGTSGYNEQFF.